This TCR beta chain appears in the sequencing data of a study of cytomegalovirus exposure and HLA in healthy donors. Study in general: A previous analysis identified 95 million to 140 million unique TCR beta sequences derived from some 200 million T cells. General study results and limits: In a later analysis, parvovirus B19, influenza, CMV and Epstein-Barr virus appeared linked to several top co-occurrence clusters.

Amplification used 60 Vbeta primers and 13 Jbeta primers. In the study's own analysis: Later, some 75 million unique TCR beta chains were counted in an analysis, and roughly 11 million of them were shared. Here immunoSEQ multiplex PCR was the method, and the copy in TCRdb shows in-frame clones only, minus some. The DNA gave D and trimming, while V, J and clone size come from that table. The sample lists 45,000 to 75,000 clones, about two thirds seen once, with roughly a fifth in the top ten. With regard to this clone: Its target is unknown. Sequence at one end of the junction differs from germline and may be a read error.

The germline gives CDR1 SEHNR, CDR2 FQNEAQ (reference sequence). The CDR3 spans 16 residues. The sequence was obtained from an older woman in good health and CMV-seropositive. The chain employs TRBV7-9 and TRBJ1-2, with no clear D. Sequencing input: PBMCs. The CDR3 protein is CSSSLVLSRANYGYTF. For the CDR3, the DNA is TGTTCCAGCAGCTTAGTGTTGTCCCGAGCTAACTATGGCTACACCTTC.